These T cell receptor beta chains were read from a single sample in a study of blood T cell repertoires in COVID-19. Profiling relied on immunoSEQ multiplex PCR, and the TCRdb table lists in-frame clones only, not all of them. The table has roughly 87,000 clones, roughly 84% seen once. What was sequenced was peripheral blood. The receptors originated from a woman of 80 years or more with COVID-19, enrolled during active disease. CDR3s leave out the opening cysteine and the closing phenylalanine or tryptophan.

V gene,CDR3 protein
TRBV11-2,ASSLFRIRDTGQETQY
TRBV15,ATSRGRGLGSYNEQF
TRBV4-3,ASSHRVGLTNEQF
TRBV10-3,AISEREVPYGYT
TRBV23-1,ASSPTDRAGQPQH
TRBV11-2,ASSLALGQGVGGYT
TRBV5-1,ASSPDLVAYTQY
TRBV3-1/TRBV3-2,ASSHVQGAQT
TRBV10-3,ATRTGGANVLT
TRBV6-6,ASRWTGARTEAF
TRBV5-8,ASSDDRRLGYT
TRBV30,AWSLAVGELF
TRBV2,ASRRGGSYEQY
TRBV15,ATSRARYNEQF
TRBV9,ASSVYDRVPSGNTIY
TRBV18,ASSRTSGQETQY
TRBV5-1,ASSFAGVIDTQY
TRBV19,ASMETSARTDTQY
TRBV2,ATQGLRTSGRGGSYEQY
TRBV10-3,AISWTGGDTGELF
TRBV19,ASSIEGTARDQPQH
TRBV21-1,ASGREWIHNEQF
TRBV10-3,AITVQNANYGYT
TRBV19,ASSIRLSREETQY
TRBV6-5,ASSFRLAGGSGELF
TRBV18,ASSPLTGLNYGYT
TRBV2,ASSEPRQGYEQY
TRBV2,ASSEARTLAGDEQY
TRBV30,ACGRVSSYNEQF
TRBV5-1,ASSLRDTSETQY
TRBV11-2,ASSLEPGLAGFYEQY
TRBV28,ASSFTGVEQY
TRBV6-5,ASSYRQSSGNTIY
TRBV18,ASKDRAYEQY
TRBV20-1,SASNADNSYEQY
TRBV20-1,SARTAGEQY
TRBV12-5,ASGLYKSTDTQY
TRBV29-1,SVPPPAGAGTEAF
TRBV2,ASSGDRDYEQY
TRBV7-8,ASSLLVERNTEAF
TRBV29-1,SVEQDTVLREQY
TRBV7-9,ASSFVGQGGKVEQF
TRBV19,ASIDTGGGTEAF
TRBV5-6,ASSPLGGDSEKLF
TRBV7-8,ASSLLVLKETQY
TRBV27,ASRLEGYRANAGEQY
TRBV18,ASSPTTTDTGELF
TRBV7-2,ASSQNIYEQY
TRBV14,ASSQDIGQGQETQY
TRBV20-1,SASSSGALYEQY
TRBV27,ATAGRYYEQY
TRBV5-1,ASSLRSGSRRDTQY
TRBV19,ASSRTSETYNEQF
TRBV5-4,ASSFMPDRNTEAF
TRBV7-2,ASTEDAGGLNEQF
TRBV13,ASSLDRFNGYT
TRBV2,ASSDSGGALTGELF
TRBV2,ASSEIREAGYT
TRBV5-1,ASSFTQTNYGYT